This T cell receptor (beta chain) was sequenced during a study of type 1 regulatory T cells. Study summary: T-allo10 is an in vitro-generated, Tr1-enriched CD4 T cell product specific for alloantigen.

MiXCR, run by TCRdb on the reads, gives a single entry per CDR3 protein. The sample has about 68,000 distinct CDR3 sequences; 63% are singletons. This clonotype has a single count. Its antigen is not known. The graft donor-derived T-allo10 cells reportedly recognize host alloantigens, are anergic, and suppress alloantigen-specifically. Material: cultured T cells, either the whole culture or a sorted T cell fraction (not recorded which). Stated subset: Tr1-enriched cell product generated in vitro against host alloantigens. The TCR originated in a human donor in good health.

The CDR3 sequence is CASSLGQSNEKLFF. DNA of the CDR3: TGCGCCAGCAGCTTGGGTCAGTCCAATGAAAAACTGTTTTTT. This sequence joins TRBV5-1 and TRBJ1-4, with unresolved D. The germline V and J ends were trimmed by 0 bases and 5 bases, with 8 bases remaining between them. This CDR3 is built from 14 residues. Looked up from germline, CDR1 is SGHRS and CDR2 is YFSETQ.